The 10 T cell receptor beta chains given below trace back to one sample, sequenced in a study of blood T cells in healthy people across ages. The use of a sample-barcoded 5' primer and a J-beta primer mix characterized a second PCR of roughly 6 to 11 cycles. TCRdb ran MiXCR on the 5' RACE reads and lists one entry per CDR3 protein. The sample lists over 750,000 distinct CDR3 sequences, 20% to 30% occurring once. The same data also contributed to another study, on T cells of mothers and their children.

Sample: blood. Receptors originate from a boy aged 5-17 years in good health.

The CDR3 DNA is TGCAGCGTGCGGAAGGACCATGAAAAACTGTTTTTT. It is translated as CSVRKDHEKLFF. V and J are TRBV29-1 and TRBJ1-4; D is unclear. The CDR3 spans 12 residues. V was cut by 6 bases and J by 6 bases, with 11 bases left in between. Germline CDR1 SQVTM, CDR2 ANQGSEA.

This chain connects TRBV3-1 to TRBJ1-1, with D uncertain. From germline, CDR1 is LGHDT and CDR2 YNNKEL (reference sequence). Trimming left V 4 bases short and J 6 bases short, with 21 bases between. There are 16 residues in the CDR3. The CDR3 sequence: CASSPKGRSNYAEAFF. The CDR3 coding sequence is TGTGCCAGCAGCCCGAAAGGACGGTCCAATTACGCTGAAGCTTTCTTT.

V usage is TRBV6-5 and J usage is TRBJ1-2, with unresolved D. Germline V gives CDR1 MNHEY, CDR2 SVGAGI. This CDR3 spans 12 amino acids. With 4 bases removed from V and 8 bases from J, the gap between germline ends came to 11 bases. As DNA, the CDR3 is TGTGCCAGCAGTTCAGTAGGGAGGGGCTACACCTTC. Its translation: CASSSVGRGYTF.

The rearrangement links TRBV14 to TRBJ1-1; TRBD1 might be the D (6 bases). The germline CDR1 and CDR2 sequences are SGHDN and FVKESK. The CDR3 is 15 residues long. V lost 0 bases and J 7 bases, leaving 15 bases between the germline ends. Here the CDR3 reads CASSQEIGGGIEAFF. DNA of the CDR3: TGTGCCAGCAGCCAAGAGATAGGAGGGGGGATTGAAGCTTTCTTT.

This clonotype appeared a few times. The CDR3: CASSPGTYTEAFF. DNA for the CDR3: TGTGCCAGCAGCCCTGGGACCTACACTGAAGCTTTCTTT. The rearrangement links TRBV13 to TRBJ1-1; tentatively, D is TRBD1 (5 bases). Germline CDR1 reads PRHDT; CDR2 reads FYEKMQ (reference sequence). CDR3 length: 13 amino acids. V shed 5 bases and J shed 3 bases, with 10 bases lying between them.

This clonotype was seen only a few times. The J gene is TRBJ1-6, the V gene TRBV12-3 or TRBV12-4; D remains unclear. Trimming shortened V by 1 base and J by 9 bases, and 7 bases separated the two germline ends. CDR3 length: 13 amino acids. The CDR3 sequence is CASSLGASSPLHF. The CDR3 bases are TGTGCCAGCAGTTTAGGCGCGAGTTCACCCCTCCACTTT.

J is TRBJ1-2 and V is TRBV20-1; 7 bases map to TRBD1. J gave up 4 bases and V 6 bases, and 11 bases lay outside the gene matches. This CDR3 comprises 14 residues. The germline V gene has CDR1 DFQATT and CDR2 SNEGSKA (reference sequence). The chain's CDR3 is CSAQHSTGVYGYTF. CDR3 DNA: TGCAGTGCCCAACATAGCACAGGGGTCTATGGCTACACCTTC.

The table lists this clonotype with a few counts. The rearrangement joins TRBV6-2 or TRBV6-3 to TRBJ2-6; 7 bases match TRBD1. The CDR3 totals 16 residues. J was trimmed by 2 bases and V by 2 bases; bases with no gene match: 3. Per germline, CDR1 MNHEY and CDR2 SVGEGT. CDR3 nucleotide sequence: TGTGCCAGCAGTTACACAGACAGGGCTGGGGCCAACGTCCTGACTTTC. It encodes CASSYTDRAGANVLTF.

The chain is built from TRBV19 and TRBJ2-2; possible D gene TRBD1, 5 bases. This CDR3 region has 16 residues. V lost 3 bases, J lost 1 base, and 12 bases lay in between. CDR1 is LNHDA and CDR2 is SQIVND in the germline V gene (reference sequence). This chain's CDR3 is CASSIQGRGNTGELFF. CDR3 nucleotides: TGTGCCAGTAGTATCCAGGGTAGGGGGAACACCGGGGAGCTGTTTTTT.

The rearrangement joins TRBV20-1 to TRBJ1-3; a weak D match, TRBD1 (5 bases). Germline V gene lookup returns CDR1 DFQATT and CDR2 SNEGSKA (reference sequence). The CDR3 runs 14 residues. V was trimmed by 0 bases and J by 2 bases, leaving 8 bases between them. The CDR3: CSAREGGAGNTIYF. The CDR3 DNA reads TGCAGTGCTAGAGAGGGGGGGGCTGGAAACACCATATATTTT.